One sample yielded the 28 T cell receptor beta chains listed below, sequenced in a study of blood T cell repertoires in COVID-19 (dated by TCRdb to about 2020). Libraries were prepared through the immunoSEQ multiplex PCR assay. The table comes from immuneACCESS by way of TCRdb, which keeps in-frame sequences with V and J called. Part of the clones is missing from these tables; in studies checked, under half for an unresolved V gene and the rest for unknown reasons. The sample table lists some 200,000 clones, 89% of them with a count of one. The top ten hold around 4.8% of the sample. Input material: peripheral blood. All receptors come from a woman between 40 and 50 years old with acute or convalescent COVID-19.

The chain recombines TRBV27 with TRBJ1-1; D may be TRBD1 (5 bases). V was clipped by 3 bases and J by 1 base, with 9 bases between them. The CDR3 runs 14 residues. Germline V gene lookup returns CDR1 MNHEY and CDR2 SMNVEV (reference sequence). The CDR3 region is CASSFHRSNTEAFF. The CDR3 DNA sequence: TGTGCCAGCAGTTTTCACAGGTCGAACACTGAAGCTTTCTTT.

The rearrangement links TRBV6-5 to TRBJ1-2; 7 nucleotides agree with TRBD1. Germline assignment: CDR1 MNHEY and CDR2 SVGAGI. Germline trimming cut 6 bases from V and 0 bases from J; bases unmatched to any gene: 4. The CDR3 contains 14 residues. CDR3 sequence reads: CASRGDSTNYGYTF. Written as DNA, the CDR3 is TGTGCCAGCAGGGGGGACAGCACTAACTATGGCTACACCTTC.

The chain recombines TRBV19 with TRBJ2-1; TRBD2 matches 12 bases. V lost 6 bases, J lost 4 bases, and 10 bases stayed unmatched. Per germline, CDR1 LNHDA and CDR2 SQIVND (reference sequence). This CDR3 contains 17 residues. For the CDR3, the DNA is TGTGCCAGTAGAGCCCCCCCGGGACTAGCGGGTTACAATGAGCAGTTCTTC. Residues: CASRAPPGLAGYNEQFF.

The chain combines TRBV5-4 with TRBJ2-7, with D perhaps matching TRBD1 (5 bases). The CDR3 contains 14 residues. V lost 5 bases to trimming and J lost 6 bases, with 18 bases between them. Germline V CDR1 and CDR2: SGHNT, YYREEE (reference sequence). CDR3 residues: CASSSPGNLAEQYV. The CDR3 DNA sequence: TGTGCCAGCAGTTCTCCAGGGAATCTTGCCGAGCAGTACGTC.

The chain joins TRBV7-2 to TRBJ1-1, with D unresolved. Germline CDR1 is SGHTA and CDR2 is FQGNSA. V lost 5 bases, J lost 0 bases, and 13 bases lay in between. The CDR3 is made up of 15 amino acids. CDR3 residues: CASSIRGLMNTEAFF. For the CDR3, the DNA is TGTGCCAGCAGCATACGGGGATTAATGAACACTGAAGCTTTCTTT.

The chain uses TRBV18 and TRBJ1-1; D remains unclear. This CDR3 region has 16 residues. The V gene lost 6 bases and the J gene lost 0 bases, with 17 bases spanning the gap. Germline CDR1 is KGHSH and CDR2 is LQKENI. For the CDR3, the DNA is TGTGCCAGCTCTACCACCCTGAGAGGGTTGAACACTGAAGCTTTCTTT. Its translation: CASSTTLRGLNTEAFF.

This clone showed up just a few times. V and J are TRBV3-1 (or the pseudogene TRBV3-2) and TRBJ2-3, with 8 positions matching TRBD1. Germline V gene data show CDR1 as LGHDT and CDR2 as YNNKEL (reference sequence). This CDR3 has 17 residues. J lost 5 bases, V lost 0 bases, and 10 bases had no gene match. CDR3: CASSQDFSDRALDTQYF. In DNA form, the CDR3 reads TGTGCCAGCAGCCAAGATTTCTCGGACAGGGCCCTAGATACGCAGTATTTT.

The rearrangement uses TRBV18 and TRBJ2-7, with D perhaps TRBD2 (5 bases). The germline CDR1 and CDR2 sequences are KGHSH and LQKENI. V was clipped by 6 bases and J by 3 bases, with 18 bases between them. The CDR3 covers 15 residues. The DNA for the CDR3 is TGTGCCAGCTCTCCCGGAGGATCAACTTTCTACGAGCAGTACGTC. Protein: CASSPGGSTFYEQYV.

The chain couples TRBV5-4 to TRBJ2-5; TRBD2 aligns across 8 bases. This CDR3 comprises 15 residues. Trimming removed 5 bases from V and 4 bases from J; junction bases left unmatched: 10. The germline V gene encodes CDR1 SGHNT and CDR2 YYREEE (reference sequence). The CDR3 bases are TGTGCCAGCAGAGCCTTAGCGGGGAAGGGAGAGACCCAGTACTTC. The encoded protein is CASRALAGKGETQYF.

The CDR3 reads CASSPIQGQTNEKLFF. The CDR3 nucleotides are TGTGCCAGCTCACCCATCCAGGGTCAGACTAATGAAAAACTGTTTTTT. The rearrangement uses TRBV18 and TRBJ1-4; tentatively, D is TRBD1 (5 bases). CDR3 length equals 16 residues. Trimming removed 3 bases at V and 2 bases at J, with 13 bases between. The germline V gene has CDR1 KGHSH and CDR2 LQKENI.

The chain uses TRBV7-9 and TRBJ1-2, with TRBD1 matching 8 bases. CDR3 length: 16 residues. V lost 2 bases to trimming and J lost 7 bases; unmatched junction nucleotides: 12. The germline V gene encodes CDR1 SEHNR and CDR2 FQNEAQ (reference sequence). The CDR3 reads CASSLTLGQGAGGYTF. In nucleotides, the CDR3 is TGTGCCAGCAGCTTAACATTAGGACAGGGAGCAGGTGGCTACACCTTC.

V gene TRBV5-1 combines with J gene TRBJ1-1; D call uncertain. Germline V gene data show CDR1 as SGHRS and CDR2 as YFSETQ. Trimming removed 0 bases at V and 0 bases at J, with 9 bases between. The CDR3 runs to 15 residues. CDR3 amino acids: CASSLATLMNTEAFF. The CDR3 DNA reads TGCGCCAGCAGCTTGGCCACATTAATGAACACTGAAGCTTTCTTT.

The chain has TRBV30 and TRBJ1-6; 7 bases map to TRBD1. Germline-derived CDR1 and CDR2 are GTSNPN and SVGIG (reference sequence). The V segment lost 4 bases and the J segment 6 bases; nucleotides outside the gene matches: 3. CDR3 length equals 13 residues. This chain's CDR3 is CAWTGQANSPLHF. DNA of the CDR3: TGTGCCTGGACCGGACAGGCTAATTCACCCCTCCACTTT.

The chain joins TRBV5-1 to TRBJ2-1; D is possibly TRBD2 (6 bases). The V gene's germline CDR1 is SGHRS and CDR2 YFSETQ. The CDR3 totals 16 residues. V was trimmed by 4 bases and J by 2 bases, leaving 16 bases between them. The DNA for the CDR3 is TGCGCCAGCAGCCCGGCCGGGACTGGCGCCTACAATGAGCAGTTCTTC. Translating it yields CASSPAGTGAYNEQFF.

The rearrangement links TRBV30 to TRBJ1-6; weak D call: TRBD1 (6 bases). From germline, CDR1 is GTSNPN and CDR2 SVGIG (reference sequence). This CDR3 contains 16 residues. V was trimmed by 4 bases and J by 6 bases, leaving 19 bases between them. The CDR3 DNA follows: TGTGCCTGGAATCCCACTTTGACAGGCCTTAATTCACCCCTCCACTTT. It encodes CAWNPTLTGLNSPLHF.

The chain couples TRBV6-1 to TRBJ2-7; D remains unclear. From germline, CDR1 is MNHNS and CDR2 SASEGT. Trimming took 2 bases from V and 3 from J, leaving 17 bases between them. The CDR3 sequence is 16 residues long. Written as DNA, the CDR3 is TGTGCCAGCAGTGAATTTACCCGGCTCCCGGGCTACGAGCAGTACGTC. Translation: CASSEFTRLPGYEQYV.

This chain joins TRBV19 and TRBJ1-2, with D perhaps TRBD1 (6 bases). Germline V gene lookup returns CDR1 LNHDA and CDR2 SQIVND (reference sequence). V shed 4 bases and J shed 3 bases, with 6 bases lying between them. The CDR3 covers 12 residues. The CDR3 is CASSTGDYGYTF. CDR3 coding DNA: TGTGCCAGTAGTACAGGGGACTATGGCTACACCTTC.

The CDR3 spells CASSFDGETQYF. CDR3 bases: TGTGCCAGCAGTTTTGACGGGGAGACCCAGTACTTC. This chain links TRBV12-3 or TRBV12-4 with TRBJ2-5; D unresolved. Trimming removed 3 bases at V and 5 bases at J, with 7 bases between. The CDR3 totals 12 residues.

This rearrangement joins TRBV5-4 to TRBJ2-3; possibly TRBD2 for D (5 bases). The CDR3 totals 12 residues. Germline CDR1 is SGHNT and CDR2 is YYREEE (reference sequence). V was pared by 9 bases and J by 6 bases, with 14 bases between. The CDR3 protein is CATLEASDTQYF. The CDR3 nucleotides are TGTGCCACACTGGAGGCTAGCGATACGCAGTATTTT.

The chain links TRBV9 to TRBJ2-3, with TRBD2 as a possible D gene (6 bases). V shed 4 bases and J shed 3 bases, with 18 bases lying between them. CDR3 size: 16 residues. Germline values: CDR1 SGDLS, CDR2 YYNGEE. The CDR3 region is CASSPRLQLATDTQYF. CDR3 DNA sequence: TGTGCCAGCAGCCCTCGCTTGCAACTAGCAACAGATACGCAGTATTTT.

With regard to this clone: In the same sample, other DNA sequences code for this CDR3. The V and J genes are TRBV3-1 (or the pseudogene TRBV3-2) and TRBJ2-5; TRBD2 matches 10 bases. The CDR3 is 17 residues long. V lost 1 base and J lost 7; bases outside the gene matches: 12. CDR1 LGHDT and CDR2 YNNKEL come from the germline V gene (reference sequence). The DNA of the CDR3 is TGTGCCAGCAGCCAAGTTTCCCCTAGCGGGGGATTAGGGACCCAGTACTTC. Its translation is CASSQVSPSGGLGTQYF.

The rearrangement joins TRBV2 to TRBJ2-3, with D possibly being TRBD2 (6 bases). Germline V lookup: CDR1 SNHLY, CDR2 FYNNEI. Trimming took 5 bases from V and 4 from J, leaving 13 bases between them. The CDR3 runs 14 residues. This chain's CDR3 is CASSSGRNPDTQYF. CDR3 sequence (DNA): TGTGCCAGCAGTTCGGGGAGGAACCCAGATACGCAGTATTTT.

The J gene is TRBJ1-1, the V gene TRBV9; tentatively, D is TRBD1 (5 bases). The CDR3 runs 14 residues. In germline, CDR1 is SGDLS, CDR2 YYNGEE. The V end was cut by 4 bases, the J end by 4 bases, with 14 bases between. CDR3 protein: CASSPRVISTEAFF. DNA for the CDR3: TGTGCCAGCAGCCCCAGGGTAATATCCACTGAAGCTTTCTTT.

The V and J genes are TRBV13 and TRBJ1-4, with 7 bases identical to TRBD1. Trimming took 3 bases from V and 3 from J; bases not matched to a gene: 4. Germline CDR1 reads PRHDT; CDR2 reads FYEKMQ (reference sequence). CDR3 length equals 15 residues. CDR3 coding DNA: TGTGCCAGCAGCTTCTACAGGGGAGCTAATGAAAAACTGTTTTTT. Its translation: CASSFYRGANEKLFF.

The DNA for the CDR3 is TGTGCCAGCTCCGGACGGGAGAACACTGAAGCTTTCTTT. Translated, it gives CASSGRENTEAFF. The chain links TRBV18 to TRBJ1-1; D is unclear. Trimming removed 6 bases at V and 1 base at J, with 9 bases between. CDR3 length: 13 residues. CDR1 and CDR2 (germline): KGHSH, LQKENI.

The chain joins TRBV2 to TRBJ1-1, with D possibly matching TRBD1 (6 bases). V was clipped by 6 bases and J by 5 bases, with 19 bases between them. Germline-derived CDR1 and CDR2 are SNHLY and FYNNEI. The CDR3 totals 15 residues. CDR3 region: CASRDPRRGETEAFF. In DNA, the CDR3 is TGTGCCAGCAGGGACCCCCGCAGGGGAGAGACTGAAGCTTTCTTT.

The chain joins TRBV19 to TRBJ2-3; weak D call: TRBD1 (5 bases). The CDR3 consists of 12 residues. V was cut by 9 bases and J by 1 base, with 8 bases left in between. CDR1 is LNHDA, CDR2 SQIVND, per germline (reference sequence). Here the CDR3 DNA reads TGTGCCAGCCGCAGGGGCACAGATACGCAGTATTTT. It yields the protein CASRRGTDTQYF.

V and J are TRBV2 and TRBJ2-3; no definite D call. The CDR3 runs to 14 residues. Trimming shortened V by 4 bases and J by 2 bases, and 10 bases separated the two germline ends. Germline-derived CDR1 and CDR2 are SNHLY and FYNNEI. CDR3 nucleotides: TGTGCCAGCAGTGTAACGCGGTTCACAGATACGCAGTATTTT. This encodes CASSVTRFTDTQYF.